These 21 T cell receptor beta chains came from one sample sequenced in a study of T cell repertoires in cytomegalovirus infection. TCRdb itself ran the reads through MiXCR, one entry per CDR3 protein. The sample yields about 500,000 distinct CDR3 sequences, roughly a third seen once. These receptors' antigens are unknown. Sequenced material: cultured PBMCs, taken from culture after CMV antigen stimulation. Receptors originate from a human donor in good health (CMV status not recorded). Some clones in this sample may be carry-over from other donors' samples.

This clonotype was seen a handful of times. V and J are TRBV5-1 and TRBJ2-5; TRBD1 matches at 10 bases. J gave up 5 bases and V 4 bases, and 5 bases lay outside the gene matches. The CDR3 length is 14 residues. Germline V gene sequence: CDR1 SGHRS, CDR2 YFSETQ. CDR3 protein: CASSMTGGWETQYF. CDR3 sequence (DNA): TGCGCCAGCAGCATGACAGGGGGCTGGGAGACCCAGTACTTC.

This chain links TRBV7-2 with TRBJ2-7; D is ambiguous. Per germline, CDR1 SGHTA and CDR2 FQGNSA. The CDR3 sequence is 14 residues long. The V and J ends lost 2 bases and 0 bases respectively, with 8 bases between them. The CDR3 sequence: CASSLYGHSYEQYF. CDR3 nucleotides: TGTGCCAGCAGCTTATACGGGCACTCCTACGAGCAGTACTTC. The full variable domain, in which reference TRBV7-2 and TRBJ2-7 provide the parts outside the CDR3, is GAGVSQSPSNKVTEKGKDVELRCDPISGHTALYWYRQSLGQGLEFLIYFQGNSAPDKSGLPSDRFSAERTGGSVSTLTIQRTQQEDSAVYLCASSLYGHSYEQYFGPGTRLTVT.

This clonotype was found a few times. The chain combines TRBV11-2 with TRBJ1-3; D gene uncertain. CDR1 and CDR2 from the germline V gene are SGHAT and FQNNGV. With 5 bases removed from V and 0 bases from J, the gap between germline ends came to 11 bases. CDR3 length equals 15 residues. The CDR3 DNA follows: TGTGCCAGCAGCCTTCTGGCTCTCTCTGGAAACACCATATATTTT. Its protein is CASSLLALSGNTIYF.

This clonotype was recorded a few times. This rearrangement joins TRBV11-2 to TRBJ2-3, with D perhaps TRBD1 (6 bases). CDR1 and CDR2 from the germline V gene are SGHAT and FQNNGV. The CDR3 sequence is 14 residues long. Trimming left V 2 bases short and J 8 bases short, with 14 bases between. The CDR3 DNA is TGTGCCAGCAGCTTAACCCAGTTAGGGGGTACGCAGTATTTT. This sequence encodes CASSLTQLGGTQYF.

The CDR3 DNA follows: TGTGCCAGCAGTGACCCCTGGACAACAGACTACGAGCAGTACTTC. Translation: CASSDPWTTDYEQYF. The chain combines TRBV25-1 with TRBJ2-7; a possible D gene is TRBD1 (5 bases). The V gene's germline CDR1 is MGHDK and CDR2 SYGVNS. V shed 3 bases and J shed 3 bases, with 15 bases lying between them. The CDR3 has 15 amino acids.

This clonotype is a singleton in its sample. The conserved closing phenylalanine or tryptophan is absent in this CDR3, likely reflecting a read error. CDR3 loop: CASSVTGTSGSETQYS. As DNA, the CDR3 is TGTGCCAGCAGCGTAACCGGGACTAGCGGGAGCGAGACCCAGTACTCC. V and J are TRBV7-2 and TRBJ2-5; TRBD2 aligns across 14 bases. This CDR3 spans 16 amino acids. CDR1 is SGHTA and CDR2 is FQGNSA in the germline V gene. The V and J ends lost 5 bases and 5 bases, in that order; junction bases with no gene match: 7.

A few counts support this clonotype. The chain employs TRBV6-5 and TRBJ1-2; unclear D gene. Germline lookup yields CDR1 MNHEY and CDR2 SVGAGI. Trimming stripped 0 bases from V and 2 bases from J, with 10 bases between. This CDR3 contains 15 residues. In DNA, the CDR3 is TGTGCCAGCAGTTACTCGAGCAGTGCCAACTATGGCTACACCTTC. Translating gives CASSYSSSANYGYTF.

CDR3 DNA: TGCAGTGCCGGGGGCAGGGTGAGTCAGCCCCAGCATTTT. Its protein is CSAGGRVSQPQHF. The rearrangement links TRBV20-1 to TRBJ1-5; TRBD1 is a possible D gene (6 bases). V was shortened by 6 bases and J by 6 bases, with 15 bases between the two germline ends. This CDR3 has 13 amino acids. Germline-derived CDR1 and CDR2 are DFQATT and SNEGSKA (reference sequence).

This clonotype occurred a few times. The chain combines TRBV7-2 with TRBJ2-2; D is unresolved. There are 12 residues in the CDR3. Between the trimmed V and J ends, which lost 5 bases and 7 bases, there was a span of 8 bases. Germline V lookup: CDR1 SGHTA, CDR2 FQGNSA. The CDR3 loop reads CASSPLVGELFF. The DNA for the CDR3 is TGTGCCAGCAGCCCACTGGTCGGGGAGCTGTTTTTT.

V and J are TRBV12-3 or TRBV12-4 and TRBJ2-2; a possible D gene is TRBD2 (6 bases). The CDR3 contains 15 residues. V gave up 3 bases and J gave up 4 bases, with 12 bases separating them. Written as DNA, the CDR3 is TGTGCCAGCAGTTTTGCGGGGCTTGGCACCGGGGAGCTGTTTTTT. The encoded protein is CASSFAGLGTGELFF.

V is TRBV6-5 and J is TRBJ2-7; 8 bases fit TRBD1. J gave up 4 bases and V 6 bases, and 2 bases lay outside the gene matches. This CDR3 is 12 amino acids long. CDR1 is MNHEY and CDR2 is SVGAGI in the germline V gene. In DNA form, the CDR3 reads TGTGCCAGCAGAGACAGGGGTTACGAGCAGTACGTC. Protein: CASRDRGYEQYV.

The genes are TRBV5-1 and TRBJ1-2, with a tentative D call TRBD1 (5 bases). Trimming took 3 bases from V and 1 from J, leaving 34 bases between them. Germline V lookup: CDR1 SGHRS, CDR2 YFSETQ. The CDR3 is 22 residues long. The CDR3: CASSSPSIRTDRTSPHNYGYTF. CDR3 DNA: TGCGCCAGCAGCTCACCTTCGATTAGGACCGACAGAACCTCTCCCCATAACTATGGCTACACCTTC.

This clonotype was observed a handful of times. The J gene is TRBJ2-7, the V gene TRBV18; D is tentatively TRBD1 or TRBD2 (5 bases each). The V end was cut by 1 base, the J end by 2 bases, with 18 bases between. This CDR3 contains 17 residues. CDR1 and CDR2 from the germline V gene are KGHSH and LQKENI. CDR3 DNA: TGTGCCAGCTCACCACAGATGACCGGGACGTCGCCCTACGAGCAGTACTTC. Translation gives CASSPQMTGTSPYEQYF.

This clonotype was observed a few times. This sequence joins TRBV6-6 and TRBJ2-7; 8 bases align to TRBD1. Germline CDR1 reads MNHNY; CDR2 reads SVGAGI (reference sequence). Trimming removed 5 bases from V and 2 bases from J; junction bases left unmatched: 5. The length of the CDR3 is 14 residues. The CDR3 spells CASSGRQGTYEQYV. CDR3 nucleotide sequence: TGTGCCAGCAGTGGAAGACAGGGGACCTACGAGCAGTACGTC.

This clonotype has only a few counts. The V and J genes are TRBV28 and TRBJ2-1, with D possibly TRBD2 on 6 matching bases. Germline V gene lookup returns CDR1 MDHEN and CDR2 SYDVKM. The CDR3 contains 15 residues. V gave up 7 bases and J gave up 2 bases, with 15 bases separating them. The CDR3 spells CASTRPAGTYNEQFF. The CDR3 region has the DNA TGTGCCAGCACCCGGCCGGCGGGAACCTACAATGAGCAGTTCTTC.

The rearrangement links TRBV4-1 to TRBJ2-3, with TRBD2 matching 10 bases. CDR3 length: 17 residues. V lost 0 bases to trimming and J lost 3 bases; unmatched junction nucleotides: 6. Germline V gene data show CDR1 as MGHRA and CDR2 as YSYEKL. CDR3 sequence: CASSQDQEREGTDTQYF. The CDR3 DNA reads TGCGCCAGCAGCCAAGATCAGGAGCGGGAGGGGACAGATACGCAGTATTTT.

The chain joins TRBV29-1 to TRBJ2-3; TRBD1 is a possible D gene (7 bases). The V end lost 5 bases, the J end lost 4 bases, and 16 bases lay between the germline ends. Per the germline V gene, CDR1 is SQVTM and CDR2 is ANQGSEA. This CDR3 region has 14 residues. The CDR3 region is CSVKAGGLADTQYF. DNA of the CDR3: TGCAGCGTTAAGGCAGGGGGGTTGGCAGATACGCAGTATTTT.

The V call is TRBV28, the J call TRBJ1-6; 7 bases are shared with TRBD1. V lost 5 bases, J lost 8 bases, and 6 bases stayed unmatched. There are 14 residues in the CDR3. CDR1 MDHEN and CDR2 SYDVKM come from the germline V gene. This CDR3 reads CASSPGQDYSPLHF. The CDR3 DNA reads TGTGCCAGCAGTCCCGGACAGGATTATTCACCCCTCCACTTT.

This sequence joins TRBV28 and TRBJ2-7, with 12 bases lining up with TRBD2. The CDR3 consists of 18 residues. With 5 bases clipped from V and 2 bases from J, the junction kept 13 bases outside the gene matches. The germline gives CDR1 MDHEN, CDR2 SYDVKM. The CDR3 loop reads CASSLAASGLAGAYEQYF. For the CDR3, the DNA is TGTGCCAGCAGTCTCGCAGCCTCGGGACTAGCGGGTGCCTACGAGCAGTACTTC.

This clonotype was recorded only once. This rearrangement joins TRBV19 to TRBJ2-5, with D unclear. Trimming shortened V by 1 base and J by 5 bases, and 11 bases separated the two germline ends. The CDR3 spans 14 residues. In germline, CDR1 is LNHDA, CDR2 SQIVND (reference sequence). The CDR3 loop reads CASSIGPSGETQYF. The CDR3, as DNA: TGTGCCAGTAGTATAGGGCCTAGTGGTGAGACCCAGTACTTC.

The rearrangement uses TRBV2 and TRBJ1-2; TRBD1 is a possible D gene (6 bases). This CDR3 comprises 12 residues. Looked up from germline, CDR1 is SNHLY and CDR2 is FYNNEI. V dropped 2 bases and J dropped 12 bases, with 13 bases sitting between them. CDR3 region: CASSESGRDNTF. CDR3 DNA sequence: TGTGCCAGCAGTGAATCGGGACGGGACAACACCTTC.